This TCR beta chain was captured by sequencing in a study of blood T cells in healthy people across ages. Study results and caveats: Whereas aged donors had fewer naive CD4+ cells, long-lived donors had more of them and higher diversity. Older individuals had lower TCR beta diversity per million T cells (the decline was roughly linear).

On this clonotype itself: Its antigen is as yet unknown.

CDR1 and CDR2 (germline): GTSNPN, SVGIG (reference sequence). The CDR3 is 15 amino acids. V lost 3 bases to trimming and J lost 0 bases, with 12 bases between them. The second PCR ran about 6 to 12 cycles with a sample-barcoded 5' primer and J-beta primers. The yield of each sample was at least 2.5 million CDR3-containing paired-end reads. TCRdb processed the 5' RACE reads anew with MiXCR; each CDR3 protein has one entry. The sample lists about 720,000 distinct CDR3 sequences, approximately 22% seen once, with around 21% in the top ten. The V gene is TRBV30, the J gene TRBJ2-1, with D perhaps matching TRBD2 (6 bases). The sequence derives from a man in his 70s in good health. Specimen: blood. CDR3 sequence reads: CAWSRGISSYNEQFF. DNA of the CDR3: TGTGCCTGGAGCCGCGGGATTAGCTCCTACAATGAGCAGTTCTTC.